This is a list of T cell receptor beta chains from one sample in a study of T cell changes during pregnancy in multiple sclerosis. Clones were read by immunoSEQ multiplex PCR, and TCRdb kept only the in-frame ones, dropping some. The sample consists of around 99,000 clones, about 92% of them appearing once. This sample comprised peripheral blood, obtained in the first trimester of pregnancy. These receptors all come from a female donor with multiple sclerosis, enrolled in a pregnancy study. Each CDR3 is given with its conserved first and last residue. Each record gives: clone size, J gene, D gene, V gene, CDR3 DNA, CDR3 protein. The D gene is left open where the match is weak. Clone size is shown for a subset of rows, as once, few, many or a class of expanded clone.

NA	TRBJ2-1	TRBD1	TRBV28	TGTGCCAGCAGTCCAACCGGGACAGCGTACAATGAGCAGTTCTTC	CASSPTGTAYNEQFF
NA	TRBJ1-5	NA	TRBV19	TGTGCCAGTAGTTCCCCGGCAGGGGCTGGTATTGGCAATCAGCCCCAGCATTTT	CASSSPAGAGIGNQPQHF
NA	TRBJ1-1	TRBD1	TRBV28	TGTGCCAGCAGCGGGGGCCAGGGGGCCGAAGCTTTCTTT	CASSGGQGAEAFF
NA	TRBJ2-6	NA	TRBV4-2	TGTGCCAGCAGCCAAAGAGGGTTTGGGGCCAACGTCCTGACTTTC	CASSQRGFGANVLTF
NA	TRBJ1-4	NA	TRBV5-8	TGTGCCAGCAGCTTGGGCCAGAAATTTTCTGAAAAACTGTTTTTT	CASSLGQKFSEKLFF
NA	TRBJ2-7	NA	TRBV5-1	TGCGCCAGCAGCTTGGAAGCGGCAGCCTACGAGCAGTACTTC	CASSLEAAAYEQYF
NA	TRBJ1-5	TRBD1	TRBV2	TGTGCCAGCCGTATGAGGGGGCAGGGGAATCAGCCCCAGCATTTT	CASRMRGQGNQPQHF
NA	TRBJ2-1	TRBD2	TRBV29-1	TGCAGCGTGCTAGCGGGAGATGGCAATGAGCAGTTCTTC	CSVLAGDGNEQFF
NA	TRBJ2-3	TRBD2	TRBV28	TGTGCCAGCAGCGGGGGGAGGTTAGGCACAGATACGCAGTATTTT	CASSGGRLGTDTQYF
NA	TRBJ2-1	TRBD1	TRBV7-9	TGTGCCAGCAGCTTAAAGGTTGAGGGGGCTGAGCAGTTCTTC	CASSLKVEGAEQFF
NA	TRBJ2-7	TRBD2	TRBV19	TGTGCCAGTAGTGGTAGTAGCGGGAGTGCGTATGCCTACGAGCAGTACTTC	CASSGSSGSAYAYEQYF
NA	TRBJ1-1	NA	TRBV19	TGTGCCAGTAGTATAGGTGGACAGTGGACTGAAGCTTTCTTT	CASSIGGQWTEAFF
NA	TRBJ2-1	NA	TRBV19	TGTGCCAGCGGCCGACTAGTCGAGCAGTTCTTC	CASGRLVEQFF
once	TRBJ2-3	TRBD2	TRBV4-2	TGTGCCAGCAGCCCCTGGGGGACTAGCGGGAGGCCGACTTTCCTGGATACGCAGTATTTT	CASSPWGTSGRPTFLDTQYF
NA	TRBJ2-5	NA	TRBV9	TGTGCCAGCAGCACCAACCCCCTGGTGGGCTCAGAGACCCAGTACTTC	CASSTNPLVGSETQYF
NA	TRBJ2-3	NA	TRBV13	TGTGCCAGCAGCTTCAGCGGTCCGGCGGATACGCAGTATTTT	CASSFSGPADTQYF
NA	TRBJ2-1	NA	TRBV15	TGTGCCACCAGCAGAGCCAAATCCTCCTACAATGAGCAGTTCTTC	CATSRAKSSYNEQFF
many	TRBJ2-3	TRBD2	TRBV18	TGTGCCAGCTCACCAAGGCTACTAGCGGGGGTTGACGATACGCAGTATTTT	CASSPRLLAGVDDTQYF
once	TRBJ2-1	TRBD2	TRBV6-5	TGTGCCAGCAGTTACCTAGCGGGAGAGGTTGAGCAGTTCTTC	CASSYLAGEVEQFF
NA	TRBJ2-3	TRBD1	TRBV6-5	TGTGCCAGCAGGCCGGACAGGGGGCAAGGGCAGTATTTT	CASRPDRGQGQYF
NA	TRBJ2-7	TRBD1	TRBV6-6	TGTGCCAGCAGTAACGGGGACAGATTCTACGAGCAGTACTTC	CASSNGDRFYEQYF
NA	TRBJ2-3	TRBD1	TRBV6-4	TGTGCCAGCAGTGACGGACAGGGGGCGGATACGCAGTATTTT	CASSDGQGADTQYF
NA	TRBJ1-5	NA	TRBV7-2	TGTGCCAGCAGCTTATCGTTGAATCAGCCCCAGCATTTT	CASSLSLNQPQHF
NA	TRBJ2-3	TRBD2	TRBV7-8	TGTGCCAGCAGCCGAGGACTAGCGGGAGCCACAGATACGCAGTATTTT	CASSRGLAGATDTQYF
NA	TRBJ2-7	TRBD1	TRBV5-6	TGTGCCAGCAGCGCGACAGGGGCCGAAACCTACGAGCAGTACTTC	CASSATGAETYEQYF
NA	TRBJ1-5	NA	TRBV28	TGTGCCAGCAGACCAGGGAATCAGCCCCAGCATTTT	CASRPGNQPQHF
NA	TRBJ2-2	NA	TRBV28	TGTGCCAGCAGTGCTCAACTCACCGGGGAGCTGTTTTTT	CASSAQLTGELFF
NA	TRBJ2-1	NA	TRBV18	TGTGCCAGCTCACCGGGGAGACAATACAATGAGCAGTTCTTC	CASSPGRQYNEQFF
NA	TRBJ1-1	NA	TRBV10-3	TGTGCCATCAGTGAGCGTGTTCCTGGAAGGGGAAACACTGAAGCTTTCTTT	CAISERVPGRGNTEAFF
NA	TRBJ2-5	TRBD1	TRBV6-5	TGTGCCAGCAGTTACCGAACGTGGGACAGGGTGGAGACCCAGTACTTC	CASSYRTWDRVETQYF
NA	TRBJ2-7	TRBD1	TRBV5-6	TGTGCCAGCAGCTTCACTGACAGGGACGAGCAGTACTTC	CASSFTDRDEQYF
NA	TRBJ2-1	TRBD1	TRBV6-5	TGTGCCAGCAGTTACCTCCCGGGACAGTCCTACAATGAGCAGTTCTTC	CASSYLPGQSYNEQFF
NA	TRBJ2-1	NA	TRBV9	TGTGCCAGCAGCGTAACAATAAGCTCCTACAATGAGCAGTTCTTC	CASSVTISSYNEQFF
few	TRBJ1-2	NA	TRBV29-1	TGCAGCGCAGTGAAAGACTATGGCTACACCTTC	CSAVKDYGYTF
NA	TRBJ1-3	NA	TRBV16	TGTGCCAGCAGCCAATACACAGGAACGGACACCATATATTTT	CASSQYTGTDTIYF
NA	TRBJ2-5	NA	TRBV7-9	TGTGCCAGCCGCTTGGGTCCCGGGGAGACCCAGTACTTC	CASRLGPGETQYF